The rows below give T cell receptor beta chains drawn from one sample of a study of T cell responses to AZD1222 COVID-19 vaccine. This table comes from immunoSEQ multiplex PCR, and its TCRdb copy is limited to in-frame clones, with some not included. The repertoire holds some 130,000 clones, with 75% to 90% as singletons. The sample in question was peripheral blood, obtained on day 0 of AZD1222 vaccination. The receptor source for this set is an adult in good health. Each CDR3 is given with its conserved first and last residue. A D gene is named only where the DNA matches it firmly. Clone sizes are given selectively: once, few, many, or a class where the clone is expanded.

cdr3_length j_call clone_size v_call d_call cdr3_nt cdr3_aa
15 TRBJ1-5 once TRBV5-1 NA TGCGCCAGCAGCTTGTACCCGAAGGCGGAGCAGCCCCAGCATTTT CASSLYPKAEQPQHF
13 TRBJ2-7 NA TRBV12-3/TRBV12-4 NA TGTGCCAGCACCACGGGCCCTGGCTACGAGCAGTACTTC CASTTGPGYEQYF
15 TRBJ2-1 NA TRBV15 NA TGTGCCACCAGCAGAGAGGAGGGGGCCTACAATGAGCAGTTCTTC CATSREEGAYNEQFF
13 TRBJ1-4 NA TRBV5-1 NA TGCGCCAGCCGGAGGGATTTGAAAGAAAAACTGTTTTTT CASRRDLKEKLFF
13 TRBJ1-1 once TRBV6-1 NA TGTGCCAGCAGTGACGACTGGAACACTGAAGCTTTCTTT CASSDDWNTEAFF
13 TRBJ1-2 NA TRBV5-6 TRBD1 TGTGCCAGCAGTCGGGACAGAGGGTATGGCTACACCTTC CASSRDRGYGYTF
16 TRBJ1-5 NA TRBV30 TRBD1 TGTGCCTGGAGTGTTCCATCCGACAGGGGGAATCAGCCCCAGCATTTT CAWSVPSDRGNQPQHF
17 TRBJ2-2 few TRBV4-1 NA TGCGCCAGCAGCCAAGATGTGGGGGGATGGAACACCGGGGAGCTGTTTTTT CASSQDVGGWNTGELFF
13 TRBJ2-7 NA TRBV7-9 NA TGTGCCAGCAGCTTTTCACGGGGCTACGAGCAGTACTTC CASSFSRGYEQYF
16 TRBJ1-5 NA TRBV18 NA TGTGCCAGCTCACCGGATCCGGGGACGGGCTATCAGCCCCAGCATTTT CASSPDPGTGYQPQHF
14 TRBJ1-3 once TRBV18 NA TGTGCCAGCTCACTCTCAGGGTACGAAAACACCATATATTTT CASSLSGYENTIYF
16 TRBJ1-2 NA TRBV11-2 TRBD1 TGTGCCAGCAGCTTAGATCTTGGGACAGCCCTCTATGGCTACACCTTC CASSLDLGTALYGYTF
19 TRBJ2-2 NA TRBV4-2 TRBD1 TGTGCCAGCAGCCAAAGGGCCGGGACAGGGGGCGCGAGAACCGGGGAGCTGTTTTTT CASSQRAGTGGARTGELFF
15 TRBJ1-2 NA TRBV28 TRBD1 TGTGCCAGCAGTTGGGGGGGGCAGGGGGACTATGGCTACACCTTC CASSWGGQGDYGYTF
14 TRBJ2-1 NA TRBV28 TRBD2 TGTGCCAGCAGTCCCGGGGGGGCAAGGCAAGAGCAGTTCTTC CASSPGGARQEQFF
14 TRBJ1-2 NA TRBV5-1 TRBD1 TGCGCCAGCAGCTTGGGGACAGGGATATATGGCTACACCTTC CASSLGTGIYGYTF
13 TRBJ2-1 NA TRBV30 NA TGTGCCCTTATGGACAGATTCTACAATGAGCAGTTCTTC CALMDRFYNEQFF
13 TRBJ1-5 once TRBV30 NA TGTGCCTGGAGTGAGGCAGGGGATCAGCCCCAGCATTTT CAWSEAGDQPQHF
15 TRBJ2-7 NA TRBV5-8 NA TGTGCCAGCAGCACATATGGACGGGACTCCTACGAGCAGTACTTC CASSTYGRDSYEQYF
15 TRBJ1-4 NA TRBV5-5 NA TGTGCCAGCAGCCAGCAGTCCAGGGTTGGTGAAAAACTGTTTTTT CASSQQSRVGEKLFF
21 TRBJ2-3 NA TRBV28 TRBD2 TGTGCCAGCAGTTTACCCCTAGGACTAGCGGGGGGTCCCCATAGCACAGATACGCAGTATTTT CASSLPLGLAGGPHSTDTQYF
15 TRBJ1-2 NA TRBV10-3 NA TGTGCCATCAGTGAGCCCCGGCAGGGTGGCGATGGCTACACCTTC CAISEPRQGGDGYTF
16 TRBJ1-6 NA TRBV9 TRBD1 TGTGCCAGCAGCGCGACAGGGGGGTTAAATAATTCACCCCTCCACTTT CASSATGGLNNSPLHF
12 TRBJ2-1 NA TRBV11-3 NA TGTGCCAGCAGCTTCAACGGCAATGAGCAGTTCTTC CASSFNGNEQFF
14 TRBJ1-5 NA TRBV3-1/TRBV3-2 NA TGTGCCAGCAGCCCTGACAGAGGGAATCAGCCCCAGCATTTT CASSPDRGNQPQHF
16 TRBJ2-2 NA TRBV14 TRBD2 TGTGCCAGCAGCCAAGGTCGGACTAGCGGGGCCGGGGAGCTGTTTTTT CASSQGRTSGAGELFF
15 TRBJ2-2 NA TRBV4-1 NA TGCGCCAGCAGCCAAGAGTTGTTCGTCCCCGGGGAGCTGTTTTTT CASSQELFVPGELFF
20 TRBJ2-1 NA TRBV14 NA TGTGCCAGCAGCCAACGCGTTGGTGGGGGGGCGATAGGTTCCTACAATGAGCAGTTCTTC CASSQRVGGGAIGSYNEQFF
14 TRBJ1-1 NA TRBV3-1/TRBV3-2 NA TGTGCCAGCAGCCAAGACACGTTGAACACTGAAGCTTTCTTT CASSQDTLNTEAFF
15 TRBJ1-3 NA TRBV28 NA TGTGCCAGCAGTTTACCGACGGCAGGGCGAAACACCATATATTTT CASSLPTAGRNTIYF
16 TRBJ1-2 NA TRBV15 TRBD1 TGTGCCACCAGCAGAGATTCTCCAGGGGGGCGGGACGGCTACACCTTC CATSRDSPGGRDGYTF
11 TRBJ1-6 NA TRBV20-1 NA TGCAGTGCCCAACACGGTTCACCCCTCCACTTT CSAQHGSPLHF
15 TRBJ2-1 NA TRBV7-9 NA TGTGCCAGCAGCACGACAGGACAGCTCCGCAATGAGCAGTTCTTC CASSTTGQLRNEQFF
13 TRBJ1-1 NA TRBV10-3 NA TGTGCCATCAGTCGCGACAGTTTCACTGAAGCTTTCTTT CAISRDSFTEAFF
17 TRBJ2-7 NA TRBV27 NA TGTGCCAGCAGTTTAGCCTCCCCGGGTGCGACGCCCTACGAGCAGTACTTC CASSLASPGATPYEQYF
17 TRBJ2-3 NA TRBV3-1/TRBV3-2 TRBD2 TGTGCCAGCAGCCAAGAAGGGCTAGCGGGGGGAGCGGGTACGCAGTATTTT CASSQEGLAGGAGTQYF
15 TRBJ2-7 NA TRBV5-1 TRBD1 TGCGCCAGCAGCATAGGGGGACAGCCTAACTACGAGCAGTACTTC CASSIGGQPNYEQYF
14 TRBJ1-2 NA TRBV10-2 TRBD1 TGCGCCAGCAGAGGGACAGGGGGAAACTATGGCTACACCTTC CASRGTGGNYGYTF
14 TRBJ2-2 NA TRBV29-1 NA TGCAGCGTTGACTGGGACAAGAACACCGGGGAGCTGTTTTTT CSVDWDKNTGELFF
13 TRBJ2-7 NA TRBV11-2 NA TGTGCCAGCAGCTTCACGGGGGGCAACGAGCAGTACTTC CASSFTGGNEQYF
17 TRBJ1-1 NA TRBV11-2 NA TGTGCCAGCAGCTTAGAAGGGGCCGGGGCGATGAACACTGAAGCTTTCTTT CASSLEGAGAMNTEAFF
17 TRBJ2-5 NA TRBV7-9 NA TGTGCCAGCAGCTCGGACGCTAGAACAGGTTCCCAAGGGACCCAGTACTTC CASSSDARTGSQGTQYF
18 TRBJ2-5 NA TRBV3-1/TRBV3-2 TRBD2 TGTGCCAGCAGCCAACCATTTCCCCTAGCGGGGGGTTTAGAGACCCAGTACTTC CASSQPFPLAGGLETQYF
14 TRBJ1-6 NA TRBV20-1 NA TGCAGTGCTAGTCCCGGGACCTCCAATTCACCCCTCCACTTT CSASPGTSNSPLHF
15 TRBJ2-3 NA TRBV30 NA TGTGCCTGGACCTACGGTGGGGGGCGGACAGATACGCAGTATTTT CAWTYGGGRTDTQYF
15 TRBJ2-1 NA TRBV18 TRBD1 TGTGCCAGCTCACAGGGACAGGGGAGAGGAGGTGAGCAGTTCTTC CASSQGQGRGGEQFF
13 TRBJ2-2 NA TRBV27 NA TGTGCCAGCAGTTTATCGGGGGCCGGGGAGCTGTTTTTT CASSLSGAGELFF
14 TRBJ2-7 NA TRBV19 NA TGTGCCAGTAGTACAGGTTCAGGGGCCTACGAGCAGTACTTC CASSTGSGAYEQYF
15 TRBJ1-2 NA TRBV6-5 NA TGTGCCAGCAGTTACTCGAAAGTTGCTCCGGTAGGCTACACCTTC CASSYSKVAPVGYTF
14 TRBJ2-1 NA TRBV6-5 NA TGTGCCAGCAGTCTCCGGACAGACTACAATGAGCAGTTCTTC CASSLRTDYNEQFF
12 TRBJ1-2 NA TRBV28 NA TGTGCCAGCCTTCGGAGTTCGTATGGCTACACCTTC CASLRSSYGYTF
15 TRBJ1-5 NA TRBV10-3 NA TGTGCCATCGGGGATAGGGGGGACGACAATCAGCCCCAGCATTTT CAIGDRGDDNQPQHF
13 TRBJ1-1 NA TRBV12-3/TRBV12-4 NA TGTGCCAGCAGTTTAGCGGGGACGGAAAAAGCTTTCTTT CASSLAGTEKAFF
16 TRBJ2-5 NA TRBV27 TRBD1 TGTGCCAGCAGGGACCGGGGACAGGGGGTACAAGAGACCCAGTACTTC CASRDRGQGVQETQYF
16 TRBJ2-3 NA TRBV19 TRBD1 TGTGCCAGTAGGCCGGGACAGGGGTCGGGCACAGATACGCAGTATTTT CASRPGQGSGTDTQYF
14 TRBJ2-3 NA TRBV2 NA TGTGCCAGCAGTCCTGGGGGCTCCACAGATACGCAGTATTTT CASSPGGSTDTQYF
12 TRBJ1-5 few TRBV6-5 NA TGTGCCACAGCTTCTAGCAATCAGCCCCAGCATTTT CATASSNQPQHF
13 TRBJ2-5 NA TRBV18 NA TGTGCCAGCTCACCAGGGAGCCAAGAGACCCAGTACTTC CASSPGSQETQYF